This T cell receptor beta chain originates from a study of cytomegalovirus exposure and HLA in healthy donors. General observations from the study: In an earlier analysis, most TCR beta V segments were productive about 90% or about 30% of the time. The study labeled 164 TCR beta chains cytomegalovirus-associated. The likely origin of a cluster of highly shared sequence variants was a sequencing artifact. As a later analysis revealed, most CMV-associated TCR beta chains appeared HLA-restricted.

This clone has just one count. The antigen remains unidentified. Looked up from germline, CDR1 is SGHVS and CDR2 is FQNEAQ. Trimming cost V 6 bases and J 6 bases; bases outside gene matches: 7. The CDR3 loop spans 14 amino acids. Primers for the PCR totalled 60 Vbeta and 13 Jbeta. Using immunoSEQ multiplex PCR, the repertoire was profiled, and TCRdb retains in-frame clones only, with some absent. The table lists 200,000 or so clones, around four fifths of them singletons, with 0.71% in the top ten. The chain carries TRBV7-8 and TRBJ2-1; 8 bases fit TRBD2. This receptor was identified in a boy aged 2 to 10 in good health and CMV-seronegative. The material sequenced was PBMCs. The CDR3 region has the DNA TGTGCCAGCAGTCACGGGGGGGCCGGCAATGAGCAGTTCTTC. Its translation is CASSHGGAGNEQFF.